This T cell receptor beta chain came from a study of sequential checkpoint blockade in melanoma. Across the study: Each arm's sequence ended with maintenance nivolumab.

CDR3 length: 19 residues. Losses at the gene ends were 5 bases for V and 7 bases for J; bases not matched to a gene: 22. Germline CDR1 is SGHAT and CDR2 is FQNNGV. Sequencing was performed with immunoSEQ multiplex PCR; in TCRdb, only in-frame clones are kept and a portion is missing. In the table there are roughly 18,000 clones, about 69% of which are singletons. As for treatment: randomized to nivolumab then ipilimumab (arm A) or the reverse (arm B). No patient had prior DNA-damaging chemotherapy. The genes are TRBV11-2 and TRBJ2-2, with 7 bases aligning to TRBD2. This clonotype was obtained from a human donor with melanoma. The specimen comprised CD8+ T cells sorted from blood (inferred from file names), sampled from a patient given nivolumab and ipilimumab in sequence. The DNA for the CDR3 is TGTGCCAGCAGCCTTTTGTGGGGCCAAGGCGGGGGTTCGCACGGGGAGCTGTTTTTT. This gives the protein CASSLLWGQGGGSHGELFF. The variable domain in full, with the rest retrieved from reference TRBV11-2 and TRBJ2-2, is EAGVAQSPRYKIIEKRQSVAFWCNPISGHATLYWYQQILGQGPKLLIQFQNNGVVDDSQLPKDRFSAERLKGVDSTLKIQPAKLEDSAVYLCASSLLWGQGGGSHGELFFGEGSRLTVL.